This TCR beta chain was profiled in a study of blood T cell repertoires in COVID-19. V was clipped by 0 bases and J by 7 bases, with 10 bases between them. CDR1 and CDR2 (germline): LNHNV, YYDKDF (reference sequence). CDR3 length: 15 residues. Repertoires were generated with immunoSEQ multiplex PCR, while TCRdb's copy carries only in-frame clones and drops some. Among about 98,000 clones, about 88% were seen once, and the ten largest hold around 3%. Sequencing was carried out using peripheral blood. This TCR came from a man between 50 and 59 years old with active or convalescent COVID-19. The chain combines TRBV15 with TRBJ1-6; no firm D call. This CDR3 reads CATSRESGKNSPLHF. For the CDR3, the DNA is TGTGCCACCAGCAGAGAATCCGGGAAAAATTCACCCCTCCACTTT.